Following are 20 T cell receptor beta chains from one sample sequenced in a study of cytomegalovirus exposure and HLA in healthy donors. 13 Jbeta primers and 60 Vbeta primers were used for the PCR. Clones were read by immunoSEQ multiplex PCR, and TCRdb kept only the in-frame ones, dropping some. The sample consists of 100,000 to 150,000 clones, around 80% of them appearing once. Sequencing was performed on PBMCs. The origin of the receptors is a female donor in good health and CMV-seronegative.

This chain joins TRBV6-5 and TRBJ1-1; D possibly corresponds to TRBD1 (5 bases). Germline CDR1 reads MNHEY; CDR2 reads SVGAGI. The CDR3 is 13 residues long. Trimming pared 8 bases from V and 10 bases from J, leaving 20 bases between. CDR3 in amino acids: CASRRFGEGRAFF. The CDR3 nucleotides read TGTGCCAGCCGCCGGTTCGGGGAGGGGAGAGCTTTCTTT.

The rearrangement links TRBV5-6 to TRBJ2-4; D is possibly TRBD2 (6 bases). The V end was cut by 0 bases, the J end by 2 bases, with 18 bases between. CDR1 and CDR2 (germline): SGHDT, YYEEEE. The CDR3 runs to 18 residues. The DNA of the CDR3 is TGTGCCAGCAGCTTGGGGGGGGTCTACCTCGGGTCCAAAAACATTCAGTACTTC. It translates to CASSLGGVYLGSKNIQYF.

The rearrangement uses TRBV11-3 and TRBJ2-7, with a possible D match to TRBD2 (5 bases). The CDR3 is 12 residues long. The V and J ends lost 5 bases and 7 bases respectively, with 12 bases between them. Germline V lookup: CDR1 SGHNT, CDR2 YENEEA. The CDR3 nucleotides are TGTGCCAGCAGCCAGAGCCCGGGGGAGCAGTACTTC. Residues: CASSQSPGEQYF.

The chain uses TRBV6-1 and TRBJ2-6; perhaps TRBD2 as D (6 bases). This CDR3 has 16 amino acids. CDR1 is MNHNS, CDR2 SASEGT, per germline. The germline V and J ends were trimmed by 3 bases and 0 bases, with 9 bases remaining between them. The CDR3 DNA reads TGTGCCAGCAGTGAGGTCGGGGGCTCTGGGGCCAACGTCCTGACTTTC. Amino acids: CASSEVGGSGANVLTF.

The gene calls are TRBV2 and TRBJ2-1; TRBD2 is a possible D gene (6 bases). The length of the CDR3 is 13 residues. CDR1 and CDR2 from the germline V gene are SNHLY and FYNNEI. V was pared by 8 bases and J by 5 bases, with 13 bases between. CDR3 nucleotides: TGTGCCAGCGCGCGGGAAATAAACAATGAGCAGTTCTTC. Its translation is CASAREINNEQFF.

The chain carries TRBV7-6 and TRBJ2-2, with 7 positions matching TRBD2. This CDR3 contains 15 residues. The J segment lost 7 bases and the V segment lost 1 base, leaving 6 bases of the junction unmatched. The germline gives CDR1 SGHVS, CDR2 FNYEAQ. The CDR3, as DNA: TGTGCCAGCAGCTTAGGGCGGGAGTATAGCGGGGAGCTGTTTTTT. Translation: CASSLGREYSGELFF.

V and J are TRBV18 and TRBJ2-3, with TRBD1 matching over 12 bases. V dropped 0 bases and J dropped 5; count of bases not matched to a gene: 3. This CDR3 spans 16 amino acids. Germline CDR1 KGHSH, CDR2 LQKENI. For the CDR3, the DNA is TGTGCCAGCTCACCACCCGGGACAGGGGGCTTAGATACGCAGTATTTT. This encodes CASSPPGTGGLDTQYF.

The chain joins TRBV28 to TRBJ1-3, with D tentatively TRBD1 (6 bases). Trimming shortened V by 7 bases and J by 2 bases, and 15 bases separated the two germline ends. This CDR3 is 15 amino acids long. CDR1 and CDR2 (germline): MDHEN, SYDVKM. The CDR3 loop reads CASKGGGMPGNTIYF. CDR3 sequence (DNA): TGTGCCAGCAAAGGGGGGGGAATGCCTGGAAACACCATATATTTT.

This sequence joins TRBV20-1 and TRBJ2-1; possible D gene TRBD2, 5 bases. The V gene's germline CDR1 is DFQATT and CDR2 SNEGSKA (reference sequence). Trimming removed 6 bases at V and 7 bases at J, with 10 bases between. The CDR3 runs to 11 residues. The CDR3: CSADSGNEQFF. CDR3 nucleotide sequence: TGCAGTGCCGATTCGGGGAATGAGCAGTTCTTC.

The chain's CDR3 is CASTTPNTGELFF. The CDR3 coding sequence is TGTGCCAGCACTACGCCGAACACCGGGGAGCTGTTTTTT. This sequence joins TRBV27 and TRBJ2-2; D is ambiguous. CDR3 length: 13 residues. The V gene lost 7 bases and the J gene lost 0 bases, with 6 bases spanning the gap. CDR1 is MNHEY, CDR2 SMNVEV, per germline (reference sequence).

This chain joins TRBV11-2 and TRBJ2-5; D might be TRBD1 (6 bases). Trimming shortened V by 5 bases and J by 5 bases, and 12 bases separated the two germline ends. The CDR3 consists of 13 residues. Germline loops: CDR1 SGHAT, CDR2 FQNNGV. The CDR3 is CASSGDTRETQYF. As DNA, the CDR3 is TGTGCCAGCAGCGGGGACACCAGGGAGACCCAGTACTTC.

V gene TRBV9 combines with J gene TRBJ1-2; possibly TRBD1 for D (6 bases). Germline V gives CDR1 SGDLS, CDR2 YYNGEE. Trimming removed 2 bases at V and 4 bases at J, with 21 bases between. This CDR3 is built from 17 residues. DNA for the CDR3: TGTGCCAGCAGCGTCTCCTCCGGGTCAAGGGGGTTCTATGGCTACACCTTC. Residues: CASSVSSGSRGFYGYTF.

CDR3 nucleotides: TGTGCCAGCAGTGAAGACAGCTATGGCTACACCTTC. It yields the protein CASSEDSYGYTF. The genes are TRBV2 and TRBJ1-2; no clear D. This CDR3 region has 12 residues. V lost 1 base and J 4 bases, leaving 4 bases between the germline ends. Germline lookup yields CDR1 SNHLY and CDR2 FYNNEI. Variable domain in full (rest from reference TRBV2 and TRBJ1-2): EPEVTQTPSHQVTQMGQEVILRCVPISNHLYFYWYRQILGQKVEFLVSFYNNEISEKSEIFDDQFSVERPDGSNFTLKIRSTKLEDSAMYFCASSEDSYGYTFGSGTRLTVV.

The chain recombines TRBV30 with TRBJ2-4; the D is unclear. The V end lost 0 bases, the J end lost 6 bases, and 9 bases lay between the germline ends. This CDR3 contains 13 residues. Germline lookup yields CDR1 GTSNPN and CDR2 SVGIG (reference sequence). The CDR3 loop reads CAWSVHGGNIQYF. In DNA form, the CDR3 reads TGTGCCTGGAGTGTACACGGCGGAAACATTCAGTACTTC.

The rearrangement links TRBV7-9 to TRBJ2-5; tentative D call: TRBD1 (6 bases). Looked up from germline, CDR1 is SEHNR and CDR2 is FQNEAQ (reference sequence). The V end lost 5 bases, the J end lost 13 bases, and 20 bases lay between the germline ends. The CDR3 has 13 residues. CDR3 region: CASSAARRGQSYF. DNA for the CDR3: TGTGCCAGCAGCGCCGCCCGAAGAGGACAGTCGTACTTC.

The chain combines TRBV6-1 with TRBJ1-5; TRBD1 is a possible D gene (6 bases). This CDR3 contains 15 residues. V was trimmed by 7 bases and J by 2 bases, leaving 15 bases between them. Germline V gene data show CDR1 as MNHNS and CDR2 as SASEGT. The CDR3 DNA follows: TGTGCCAGCATTGGCGGGGGGGCTGGCAATCAGCCCCAGCATTTT. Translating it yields CASIGGGAGNQPQHF.

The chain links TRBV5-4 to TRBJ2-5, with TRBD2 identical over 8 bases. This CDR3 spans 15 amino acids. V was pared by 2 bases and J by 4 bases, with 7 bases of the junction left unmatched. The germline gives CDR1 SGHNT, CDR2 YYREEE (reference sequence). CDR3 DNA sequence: TGTGCCAGCAGCTTTTCAGTAGCGGGAACAGAGACCCAGTACTTC. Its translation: CASSFSVAGTETQYF. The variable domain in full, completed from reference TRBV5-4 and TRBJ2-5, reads ETGVTQSPTHLIKTRGQQVTLRCSSQSGHNTVSWYQQALGQGPQFIFQYYREEENGRGNFPPRFSGLQFPNYSSELNVNALELDDSALYLCASSFSVAGTETQYFGPGTRLLVL.

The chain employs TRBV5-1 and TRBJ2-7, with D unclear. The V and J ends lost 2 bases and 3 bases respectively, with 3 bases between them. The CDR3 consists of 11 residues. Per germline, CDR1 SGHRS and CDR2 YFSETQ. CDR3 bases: TGCGCCAGCAGCTTCGGCTACGAGCAGTACTTC. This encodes CASSFGYEQYF.

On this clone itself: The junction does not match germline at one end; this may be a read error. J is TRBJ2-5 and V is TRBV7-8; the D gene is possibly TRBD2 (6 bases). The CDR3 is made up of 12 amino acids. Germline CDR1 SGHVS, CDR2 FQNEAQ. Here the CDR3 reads CASSPPLGGIHF. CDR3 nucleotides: TGTGCCAGCAGCCCGCCTTTGGGGGGTATACACTTC.

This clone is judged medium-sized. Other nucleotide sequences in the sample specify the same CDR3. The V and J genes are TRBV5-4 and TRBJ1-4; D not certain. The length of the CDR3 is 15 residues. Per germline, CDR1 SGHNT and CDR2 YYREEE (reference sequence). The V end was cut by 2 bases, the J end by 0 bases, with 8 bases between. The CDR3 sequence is CASSFGIPTNEKLFF. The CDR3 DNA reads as TGTGCCAGCAGCTTCGGGATCCCAACTAATGAAAAACTGTTTTTT.